A selection of T cell receptor beta chains follows, all from one sample in a study of T cells after yellow fever vaccination. A single record per CDR3 protein comes from TCRdb applying MiXCR to the 5' RACE reads. This sample has hundreds of thousands of distinct CDR3 sequences; roughly 8% occur once, and the top ten carry 15% to 20%. Source: PBMCs, taken roughly 47 days after the first yellow fever vaccination. All receptors derive from a man aged 18 to 30 who received the YFV17D yellow fever vaccine. Both conserved end residues are trimmed from each CDR3.

j_gene: TRBJ2-5; v_gene: TRBV4-2; CDR3aa: ASSQASGRYQETQY
j_gene: TRBJ2-3; v_gene: TRBV20-1; CDR3aa: SAPLTSDTQY
j_gene: TRBJ2-1; v_gene: TRBV4-1; CDR3aa: ASSRVAGEINNEQF
j_gene: TRBJ2-3; v_gene: TRBV4-1; CDR3aa: ASSQDRAADTQY
j_gene: TRBJ2-7; v_gene: TRBV5-6; CDR3aa: ASSGLGRGFMDEQY
j_gene: TRBJ2-7; v_gene: TRBV3-1; CDR3aa: ASSQLFGPYEQY
j_gene: TRBJ1-2; v_gene: TRBV27; CDR3aa: ASSLSPHYGYT
j_gene: TRBJ2-7; v_gene: TRBV20-1; CDR3aa: SARASWSLQEQY
j_gene: TRBJ2-2; v_gene: TRBV5-1; CDR3aa: ASSFLQGQGNTGELF
j_gene: TRBJ2-2; v_gene: TRBV28; CDR3aa: ASSLPPGQGYTGELF
j_gene: TRBJ1-1; v_gene: TRBV5-1; CDR3aa: ASTTTGTSSTEAF
j_gene: TRBJ1-1; v_gene: TRBV24-1; CDR3aa: ATSDSPGGNTEAF
j_gene: TRBJ1-6; v_gene: TRBV12-3/TRBV12-4; CDR3aa: ASSLGGLGRGGSPLH
j_gene: TRBJ1-3; v_gene: TRBV14; CDR3aa: ASSERTGNTIY
j_gene: TRBJ2-5; v_gene: TRBV20-1; CDR3aa: SALRTSPETQY
j_gene: TRBJ1-3; v_gene: TRBV4-1; CDR3aa: ASSRLRGFGNTIY
j_gene: TRBJ2-1; v_gene: TRBV7-2; CDR3aa: ASSLEGSTDNEQF
j_gene: TRBJ2-2; v_gene: TRBV2; CDR3aa: ASRGVNTGELF
j_gene: TRBJ2-7; v_gene: TRBV14; CDR3aa: ASSQLGGSPYEQY
j_gene: TRBJ2-7; v_gene: TRBV19; CDR3aa: ASSPGQMPYEQY
j_gene: TRBJ1-1; v_gene: TRBV7-9; CDR3aa: ASRVGNTEAF
j_gene: TRBJ2-3; v_gene: TRBV7-2; CDR3aa: ASSTSPGDTQY
j_gene: TRBJ1-5; v_gene: TRBV6-5; CDR3aa: ASSYRADILRNQPQH
j_gene: TRBJ2-7; v_gene: TRBV20-1; CDR3aa: SASLFGGREQY
j_gene: TRBJ2-1; v_gene: TRBV20-1; CDR3aa: SAALPRGDSEQF
j_gene: TRBJ2-1; v_gene: TRBV9; CDR3aa: ASSVAGAGETSYNEQF